This TCR beta chain was recorded in a study of CD8+ T cells in alopecia areata. Study-wide results and caveats: An increase in clonality over normal scalp was evident in lesional scalp, especially alopecia totalis/universalis. Patients shared TCRs less clearly than mice did, possibly owing to HLA. Resident alphabeta T-cell populations of normal skin are likewise subject to sequencing in scalp samples.

Points on this clone: Its antigen is not known. The same CDR3 can be traced to other DNA sequences in this sample.

Specimens obtained from alopecia areata patients comprised lesional scalp punch biopsies and peripheral blood. From germline, CDR1 is SQVTM and CDR2 ANQGSEA. Trimming took 6 bases from V and 2 from J, leaving 10 bases between them. The length of the CDR3 is 12 residues. Extraction of RNA preceded its reverse transcription into cDNA, which served as the sequencing template. Sequencing was performed with immunoSEQ multiplex PCR; in TCRdb, only in-frame clones are kept and a portion is missing. The repertoire holds 150,000 to 200,000 clones, around three fifths seen once, with approximately 15% in the top ten.

The receptor comes from a human donor with alopecia areata. The chain combines TRBV29-1 with TRBJ2-5; tentatively, D is TRBD1 (5 bases). Sequences were derived from CD4+ T cells sorted from blood, sampled at week 0. The CDR3 DNA is TGCAGCGTAGGTCAGGGACAAGAGACCCAGTACTTC. Amino acid sequence: CSVGQGQETQYF.